These T cell receptor beta chains were read from a single sample in a study of cytomegalovirus exposure and HLA in healthy donors. Repertoires were generated with immunoSEQ multiplex PCR, while TCRdb's copy carries only in-frame clones and drops some. The table shows 100,000 to 150,000 clones, with about nine tenths occurring only once. What was sequenced was PBMCs. These receptors were obtained from a young woman in good health and CMV-seronegative. The CDR3 runs from the conserved cysteine through the conserved F or W. Each record gives: clone size, D gene, J gene, V gene, CDR3 protein, CDR3 DNA. The D gene is left open where the match is weak. For some rows the clone size is stated as once, few or many, or as a class when expanded; others skip it.

abundance: -
d_gene: TRBD2
j_gene: TRBJ2-1
v_gene: TRBV30
CDR3aa: CAWTPAAGGLRSEQFF
CDR3nt: TGTGCCTGGACCCCGGCAGCGGGAGGCCTGAGGAGTGAGCAGTTCTTC

abundance: -
d_gene: TRBD1
j_gene: TRBJ2-7
v_gene: TRBV15
CDR3aa: CATSRGDRDHYEQYF
CDR3nt: TGTGCCACCAGCAGAGGAGACAGGGATCACTACGAGCAGTACTTC

abundance: -
d_gene: TRBD2
j_gene: TRBJ2-7
v_gene: TRBV19
CDR3aa: CASSPGGQYF
CDR3nt: TGTGCCAGTAGCCCGGGGGGGCAGTACTTC

abundance: -
d_gene: -
j_gene: TRBJ1-5
v_gene: TRBV29-1
CDR3aa: CSVALAASNQPQHF
CDR3nt: TGCAGCGTTGCCCTAGCGGCTAGCAATCAGCCCCAGCATTTT

abundance: -
d_gene: TRBD2
j_gene: TRBJ2-1
v_gene: TRBV18
CDR3aa: CASSRTSGRGYNEQFF
CDR3nt: TGTGCCAGCTCAAGGACTAGCGGGAGGGGGTACAATGAGCAGTTCTTC

abundance: -
d_gene: -
j_gene: TRBJ1-1
v_gene: TRBV11-2
CDR3aa: CASSLVGIIRQHQNTEAFF
CDR3nt: TGTGCCAGCAGCTTAGTAGGGATTATCCGACAGCATCAGAACACTGAAGCTTTCTTT

abundance: -
d_gene: TRBD1
j_gene: TRBJ2-7
v_gene: TRBV6-6
CDR3aa: CASSYTQGASYEQYF
CDR3nt: TGTGCCAGCAGTTACACACAGGGGGCCTCCTACGAGCAGTACTTC

abundance: -
d_gene: TRBD2
j_gene: TRBJ2-1
v_gene: TRBV27
CDR3aa: CASREGTSGFYNEQFF
CDR3nt: TGTGCCAGCAGGGAAGGGACTAGCGGCTTTTACAATGAGCAGTTCTTC

abundance: -
d_gene: TRBD2
j_gene: TRBJ2-1
v_gene: TRBV15
CDR3aa: CATSRLAGEFNEQFF
CDR3nt: TGTGCCACCAGCCGTTTAGCGGGAGAGTTTAATGAGCAGTTCTTC

abundance: -
d_gene: TRBD1
j_gene: TRBJ2-7
v_gene: TRBV5-8
CDR3aa: CASSRAGGTSYEQYF
CDR3nt: TGTGCCAGCAGCCGCGCAGGGGGCACGTCCTACGAGCAGTACTTC

abundance: -
d_gene: TRBD1
j_gene: TRBJ1-1
v_gene: TRBV5-6
CDR3aa: CASSLWDRVRAFF
CDR3nt: TGTGCCAGCAGCTTGTGGGACAGGGTTCGGGCTTTCTTT

abundance: -
d_gene: TRBD2
j_gene: TRBJ2-1
v_gene: TRBV7-6
CDR3aa: CASSTLWTSGGVNEQFF
CDR3nt: TGTGCCAGCAGCACCCTCTGGACTAGCGGGGGCGTCAATGAGCAGTTCTTC

abundance: -
d_gene: TRBD2
j_gene: TRBJ2-1
v_gene: TRBV5-6
CDR3aa: CASSPGTSGLDEQFF
CDR3nt: TGTGCCAGCAGCCCTGGGACTAGCGGGTTGGATGAGCAGTTCTTC

abundance: -
d_gene: TRBD2
j_gene: TRBJ2-1
v_gene: TRBV11-3
CDR3aa: CASSLTSGRGLSSYNEQFF
CDR3nt: TGTGCCAGCAGCTTAACTAGCGGGAGGGGATTGAGCTCCTACAATGAGCAGTTCTTC

abundance: -
d_gene: -
j_gene: TRBJ2-6
v_gene: TRBV28
CDR3aa: CASHSGANVLTF
CDR3nt: TGTGCCAGCCACTCTGGGGCCAACGTCCTGACTTTC

abundance: -
d_gene: TRBD2
j_gene: TRBJ2-7
v_gene: TRBV27
CDR3aa: CASSSLAGGSYEQYF
CDR3nt: TGTGCCAGCAGTTCATTAGCGGGAGGTTCCTACGAGCAGTACTTC

abundance: -
d_gene: -
j_gene: TRBJ2-7
v_gene: TRBV28
CDR3aa: CASSPATRFYEQYF
CDR3nt: TGTGCCAGCAGTCCTGCGACTAGATTCTACGAGCAGTACTTC

abundance: -
d_gene: TRBD2
j_gene: TRBJ2-1
v_gene: TRBV6-4
CDR3aa: CASSGLAGGINEQFF
CDR3nt: TGTGCCAGCAGTGGACTAGCGGGAGGGATCAATGAGCAGTTCTTC

abundance: -
d_gene: TRBD2
j_gene: TRBJ2-3
v_gene: TRBV10-3
CDR3aa: CAISDVLAGEGPTDTQYF
CDR3nt: TGTGCCATCAGTGATGTACTAGCGGGAGAAGGACCCACAGATACGCAGTATTTT

abundance: -
d_gene: -
j_gene: TRBJ1-2
v_gene: TRBV30
CDR3aa: CAWTIGGPFYGYTF
CDR3nt: TGTGCCTGGACCATAGGAGGGCCATTTTATGGCTACACCTTC

abundance: -
d_gene: TRBD1
j_gene: TRBJ1-2
v_gene: TRBV7-9
CDR3aa: CASSQQGSYGYTF
CDR3nt: TGTGCCAGCAGCCAACAGGGGAGCTATGGCTACACCTTC

abundance: -
d_gene: -
j_gene: TRBJ1-1
v_gene: TRBV19
CDR3aa: CASSSGEGVNTEAFF
CDR3nt: TGTGCCAGTAGTTCAGGGGAGGGGGTGAACACTGAAGCTTTCTTT

abundance: -
d_gene: TRBD2
j_gene: TRBJ2-1
v_gene: TRBV7-2
CDR3aa: CASSLLLAGGSNEQFF
CDR3nt: TGTGCCAGCAGCCTACTACTAGCGGGAGGTTCCAATGAGCAGTTCTTC

abundance: -
d_gene: -
j_gene: TRBJ1-1
v_gene: TRBV6-4
CDR3aa: CASSVVLPTEAFF
CDR3nt: TGTGCCAGCAGTGTAGTTCTTCCCACTGAAGCTTTCTTT

abundance: -
d_gene: -
j_gene: TRBJ2-1
v_gene: TRBV4-1
CDR3aa: CASSQTRDEQFF
CDR3nt: TGCGCCAGCAGCCAAACCAGGGATGAGCAGTTCTTC

abundance: once
d_gene: -
j_gene: TRBJ2-2
v_gene: TRBV2
CDR3aa: CASSDRRQPNTGELFF
CDR3nt: TGTGCCAGCAGTGACCGACGACAACCGAACACCGGGGAGCTGTTTTTT

abundance: -
d_gene: -
j_gene: TRBJ1-2
v_gene: TRBV18
CDR3aa: CASSPSTGDNYGYTF
CDR3nt: TGTGCCAGCTCACCAAGTACGGGAGACAACTATGGCTACACCTTC

abundance: -
d_gene: TRBD2
j_gene: TRBJ2-7
v_gene: TRBV19
CDR3aa: CASSIGGRAPHEQYF
CDR3nt: TGTGCCAGTAGTATTGGGGGGAGGGCCCCCCACGAGCAGTACTTC

abundance: -
d_gene: -
j_gene: TRBJ2-3
v_gene: TRBV11-2
CDR3aa: CATSFLSDTQYF
CDR3nt: TGTGCCACCTCCTTCCTATCAGATACGCAGTATTTT

abundance: -
d_gene: TRBD1
j_gene: TRBJ1-3
v_gene: TRBV4-1
CDR3aa: CASSQDEGQGTNTIYF
CDR3nt: TGCGCCAGCAGCCAAGACGAGGGACAGGGGACTAACACCATATATTTT

abundance: once
d_gene: -
j_gene: TRBJ2-7
v_gene: TRBV7-6
CDR3aa: CASSPTVAGPFSYEQYF
CDR3nt: TGTGCCAGCAGCCCTACTGTGGCAGGCCCCTTCTCCTACGAGCAGTACTTC

abundance: -
d_gene: -
j_gene: TRBJ1-4
v_gene: TRBV4-1
CDR3aa: CASSLRGEEKLFF
CDR3nt: TGCGCCAGCAGCCTCAGGGGCGAGGAAAAACTGTTTTTT

abundance: -
d_gene: -
j_gene: TRBJ1-1
v_gene: TRBV27
CDR3aa: CASSLSVRTEAFF
CDR3nt: TGTGCCAGCAGTTTATCGGTCCGGACAGAAGCTTTCTTT

abundance: few
d_gene: -
j_gene: TRBJ2-7
v_gene: TRBV10-3
CDR3aa: CAIRESSSFEQYF
CDR3nt: TGTGCCATCAGGGAGAGTTCTAGCTTCGAGCAGTACTTC

abundance: -
d_gene: TRBD1
j_gene: TRBJ2-7
v_gene: TRBV11-2
CDR3aa: CASGPPGGGYEQYF
CDR3nt: TGTGCCAGCGGACCCCCAGGGGGCGGCTACGAGCAGTACTTC

abundance: -
d_gene: TRBD1
j_gene: TRBJ2-3
v_gene: TRBV5-1
CDR3aa: CASSIGTGTDTQYF
CDR3nt: TGCGCCAGCAGCATCGGGACAGGCACAGATACGCAGTATTTT

abundance: -
d_gene: TRBD1
j_gene: TRBJ2-7
v_gene: TRBV28
CDR3aa: CASTQRGQGYEQYF
CDR3nt: TGTGCCAGCACACAAAGGGGACAGGGATACGAGCAGTACTTC

abundance: -
d_gene: -
j_gene: TRBJ2-3
v_gene: TRBV29-1
CDR3aa: CSVEEGGSADTQYF
CDR3nt: TGCAGCGTTGAAGAGGGTGGTAGCGCAGATACGCAGTATTTT

abundance: -
d_gene: TRBD2
j_gene: TRBJ2-3
v_gene: TRBV27
CDR3aa: CASGLVGSGGRDTQYF
CDR3nt: TGTGCCAGCGGTTTAGTGGGCAGCGGGGGAAGAGATACGCAGTATTTT

abundance: -
d_gene: TRBD1
j_gene: TRBJ1-5
v_gene: TRBV18
CDR3aa: CASSYDRGPNQPQHF
CDR3nt: TGTGCCAGCTCATATGACAGGGGACCAAATCAGCCCCAGCATTTT

abundance: -
d_gene: -
j_gene: TRBJ1-4
v_gene: TRBV19
CDR3aa: CASSTHMDTATNEKLFF
CDR3nt: TGTGCCAGTAGTACTCACATGGACACCGCAACTAATGAAAAACTGTTTTTT

abundance: -
d_gene: -
j_gene: TRBJ1-1
v_gene: TRBV7-9
CDR3aa: CASSLASSTEAFF
CDR3nt: TGTGCCAGCAGCTTAGCGAGTAGCACTGAAGCTTTCTTT

abundance: -
d_gene: TRBD1
j_gene: TRBJ2-7
v_gene: TRBV6-5
CDR3aa: CASSPPGQLIYEQYF
CDR3nt: TGTGCCAGCAGTCCCCCGGGACAGCTAATATACGAGCAGTACTTC

abundance: -
d_gene: TRBD1
j_gene: TRBJ2-1
v_gene: TRBV7-3
CDR3aa: CASSPYDRVGNEQFF
CDR3nt: TGTGCCAGCAGCCCCTACGACAGGGTGGGCAATGAGCAGTTCTTC

abundance: -
d_gene: -
j_gene: TRBJ2-1
v_gene: TRBV13
CDR3aa: CASSLQSYNEQFF
CDR3nt: TGTGCCAGCAGCTTACAATCCTACAATGAGCAGTTCTTC